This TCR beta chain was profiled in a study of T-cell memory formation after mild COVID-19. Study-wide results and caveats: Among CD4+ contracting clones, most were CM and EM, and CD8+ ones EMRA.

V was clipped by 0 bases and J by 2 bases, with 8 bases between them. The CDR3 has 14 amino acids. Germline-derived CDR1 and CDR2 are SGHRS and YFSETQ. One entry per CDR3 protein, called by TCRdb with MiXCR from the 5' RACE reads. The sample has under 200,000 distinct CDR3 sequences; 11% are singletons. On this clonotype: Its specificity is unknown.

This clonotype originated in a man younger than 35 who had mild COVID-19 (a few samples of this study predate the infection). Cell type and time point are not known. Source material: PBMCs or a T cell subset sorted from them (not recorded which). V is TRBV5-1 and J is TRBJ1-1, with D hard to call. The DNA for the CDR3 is TGCGCCAGCAGCTTGGTGGTGGAAAACACTGAAGCTTTCTTT. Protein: CASSLVVENTEAFF.